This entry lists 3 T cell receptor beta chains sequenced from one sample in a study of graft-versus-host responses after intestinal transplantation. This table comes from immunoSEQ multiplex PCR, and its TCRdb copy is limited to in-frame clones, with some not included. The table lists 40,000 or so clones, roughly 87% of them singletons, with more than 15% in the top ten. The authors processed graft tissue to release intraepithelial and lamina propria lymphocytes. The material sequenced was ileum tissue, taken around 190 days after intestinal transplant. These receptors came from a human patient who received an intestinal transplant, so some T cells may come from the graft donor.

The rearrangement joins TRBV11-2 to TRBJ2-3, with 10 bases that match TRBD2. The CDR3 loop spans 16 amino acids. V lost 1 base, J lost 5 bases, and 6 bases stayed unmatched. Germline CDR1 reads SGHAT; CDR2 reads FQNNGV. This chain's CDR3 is CASSLGLAGGIDTQYF. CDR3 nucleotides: TGTGCCAGCAGCTTAGGGTTAGCGGGAGGAATAGATACGCAGTATTTT.

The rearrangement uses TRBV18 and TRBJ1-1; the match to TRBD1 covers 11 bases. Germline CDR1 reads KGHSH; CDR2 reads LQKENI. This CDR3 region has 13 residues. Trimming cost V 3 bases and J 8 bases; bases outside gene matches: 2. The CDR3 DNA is TGTGCCAGCTCACCTGGGACAGGGGGGGAAGCTTTCTTT. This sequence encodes CASSPGTGGEAFF.

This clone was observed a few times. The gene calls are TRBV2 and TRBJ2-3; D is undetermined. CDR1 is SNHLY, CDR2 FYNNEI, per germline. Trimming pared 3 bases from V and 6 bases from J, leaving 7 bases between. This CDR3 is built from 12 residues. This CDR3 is CASSDPVDTQYF. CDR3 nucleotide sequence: TGTGCCAGCAGTGACCCGGTTGATACGCAGTATTTT.